This TCR beta chain was sequenced for a study of cytomegalovirus exposure and HLA in healthy donors. This clone has a handful of counts. 60 Vbeta and 13 Jbeta primers were used in PCR. Assay used: immunoSEQ multiplex PCR; TCRdb lists only in-frame clones, some missing. Among around 160,000 clones listed, about four fifths were seen once. The CDR3 loop spans 16 amino acids. The germline V gene encodes CDR1 SGDLS and CDR2 YYNGEE. Trimming removed 0 bases from V and 8 bases from J; junction bases left unmatched: 8. The chain employs TRBV9 and TRBJ2-1; 10 bases match TRBD2. The source of this sequence is a man aged 50-59 years in good health and CMV-seropositive. Sequencing was done on a sample of PBMCs. The CDR3 region is CASSVVSSGRMDEQFF. The CDR3 nucleotides read TGTGCCAGCAGCGTAGTCTCTAGCGGGAGAATGGATGAGCAGTTCTTC. The full variable domain, completed using reference TRBV9 and TRBJ2-1, is DSGVTQTPKHLITATGQRVTLRCSPRSGDLSVYWYQQSLDQGLQFLIQYYNGEERAKGNILERFSAQQFPDLHSELNLSSLELGDSALYFCASSVVSSGRMDEQFFGPGTRLTVL.